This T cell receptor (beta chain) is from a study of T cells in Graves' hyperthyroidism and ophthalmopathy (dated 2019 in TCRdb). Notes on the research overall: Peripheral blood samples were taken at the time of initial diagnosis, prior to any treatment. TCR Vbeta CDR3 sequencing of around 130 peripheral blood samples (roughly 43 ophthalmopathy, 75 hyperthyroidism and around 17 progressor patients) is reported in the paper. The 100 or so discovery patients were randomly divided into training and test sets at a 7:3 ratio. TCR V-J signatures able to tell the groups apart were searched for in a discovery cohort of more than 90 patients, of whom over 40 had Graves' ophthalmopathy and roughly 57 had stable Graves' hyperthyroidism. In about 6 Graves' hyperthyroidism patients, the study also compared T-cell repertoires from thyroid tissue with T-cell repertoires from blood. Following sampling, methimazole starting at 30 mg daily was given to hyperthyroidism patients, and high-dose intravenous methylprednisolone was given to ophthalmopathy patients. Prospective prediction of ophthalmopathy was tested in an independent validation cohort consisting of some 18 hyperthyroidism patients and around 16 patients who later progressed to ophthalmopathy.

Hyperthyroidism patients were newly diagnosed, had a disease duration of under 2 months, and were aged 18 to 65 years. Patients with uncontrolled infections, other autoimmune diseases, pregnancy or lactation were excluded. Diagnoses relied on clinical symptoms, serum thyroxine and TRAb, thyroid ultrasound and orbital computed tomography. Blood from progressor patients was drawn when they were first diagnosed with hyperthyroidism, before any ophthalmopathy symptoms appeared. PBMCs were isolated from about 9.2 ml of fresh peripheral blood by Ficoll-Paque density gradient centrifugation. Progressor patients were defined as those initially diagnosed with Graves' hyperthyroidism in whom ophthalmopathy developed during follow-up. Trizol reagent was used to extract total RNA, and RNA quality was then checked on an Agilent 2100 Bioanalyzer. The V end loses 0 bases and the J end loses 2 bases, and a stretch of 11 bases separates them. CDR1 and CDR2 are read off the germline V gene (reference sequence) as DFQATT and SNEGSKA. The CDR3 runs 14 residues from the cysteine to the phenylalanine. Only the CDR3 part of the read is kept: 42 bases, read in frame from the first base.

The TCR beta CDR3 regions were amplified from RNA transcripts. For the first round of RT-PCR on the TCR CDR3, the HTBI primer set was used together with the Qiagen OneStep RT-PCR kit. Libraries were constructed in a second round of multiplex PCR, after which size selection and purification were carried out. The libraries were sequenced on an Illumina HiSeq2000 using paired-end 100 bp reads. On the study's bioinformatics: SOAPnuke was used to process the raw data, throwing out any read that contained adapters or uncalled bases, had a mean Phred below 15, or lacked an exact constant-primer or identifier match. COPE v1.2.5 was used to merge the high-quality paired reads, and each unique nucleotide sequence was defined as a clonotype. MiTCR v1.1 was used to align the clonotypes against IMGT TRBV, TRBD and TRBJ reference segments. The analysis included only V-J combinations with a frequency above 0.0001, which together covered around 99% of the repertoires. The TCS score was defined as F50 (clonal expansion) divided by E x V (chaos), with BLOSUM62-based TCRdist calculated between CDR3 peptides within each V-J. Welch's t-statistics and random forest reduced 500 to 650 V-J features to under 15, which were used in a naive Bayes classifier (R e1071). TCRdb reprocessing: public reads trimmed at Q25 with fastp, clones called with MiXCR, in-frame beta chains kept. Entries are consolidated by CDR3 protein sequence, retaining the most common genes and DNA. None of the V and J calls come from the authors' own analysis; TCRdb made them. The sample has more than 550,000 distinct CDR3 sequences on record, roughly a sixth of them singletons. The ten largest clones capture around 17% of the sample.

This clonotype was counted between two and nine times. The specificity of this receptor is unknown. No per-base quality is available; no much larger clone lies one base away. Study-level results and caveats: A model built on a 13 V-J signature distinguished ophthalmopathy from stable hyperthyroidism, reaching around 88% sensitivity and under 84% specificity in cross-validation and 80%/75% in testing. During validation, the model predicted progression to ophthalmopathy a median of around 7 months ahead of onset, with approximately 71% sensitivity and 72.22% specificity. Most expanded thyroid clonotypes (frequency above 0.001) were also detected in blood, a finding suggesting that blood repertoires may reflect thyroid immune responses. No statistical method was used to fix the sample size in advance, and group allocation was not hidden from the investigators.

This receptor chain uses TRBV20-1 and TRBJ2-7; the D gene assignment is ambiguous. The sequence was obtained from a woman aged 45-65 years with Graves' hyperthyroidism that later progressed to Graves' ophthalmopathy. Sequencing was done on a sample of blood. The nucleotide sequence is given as TGCAGTGCTAGAGACCATGGGGATACCTACGAGCAGTACTTC. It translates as CSARDHGDTYEQYF.